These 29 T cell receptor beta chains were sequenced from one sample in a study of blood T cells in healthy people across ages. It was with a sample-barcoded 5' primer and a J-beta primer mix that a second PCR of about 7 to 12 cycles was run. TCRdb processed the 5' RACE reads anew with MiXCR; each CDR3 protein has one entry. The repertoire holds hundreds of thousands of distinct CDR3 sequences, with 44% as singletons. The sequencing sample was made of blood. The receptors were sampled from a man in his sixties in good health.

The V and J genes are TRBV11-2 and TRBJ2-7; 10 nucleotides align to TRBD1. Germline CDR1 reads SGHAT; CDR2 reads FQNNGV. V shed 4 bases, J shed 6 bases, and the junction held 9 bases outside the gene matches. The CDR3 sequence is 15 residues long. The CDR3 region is CASSSPTDRGSEQYF. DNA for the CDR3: TGTGCCAGCAGCTCACCCACGGACAGGGGGAGCGAGCAGTACTTC. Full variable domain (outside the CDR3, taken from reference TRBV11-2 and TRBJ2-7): EAGVAQSPRYKIIEKRQSVAFWCNPISGHATLYWYQQILGQGPKLLIQFQNNGVVDDSQLPKDRFSAERLKGVDSTLKIQPAKLEDSAVYLCASSSPTDRGSEQYFGPGTRLTVT.

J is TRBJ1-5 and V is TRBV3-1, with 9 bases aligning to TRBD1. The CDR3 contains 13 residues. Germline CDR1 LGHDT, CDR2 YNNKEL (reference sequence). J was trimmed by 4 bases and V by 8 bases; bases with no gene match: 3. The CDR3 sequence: CASGDRENQPQHF. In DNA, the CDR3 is TGTGCCAGCGGGGACAGGGAGAATCAGCCCCAGCATTTT.

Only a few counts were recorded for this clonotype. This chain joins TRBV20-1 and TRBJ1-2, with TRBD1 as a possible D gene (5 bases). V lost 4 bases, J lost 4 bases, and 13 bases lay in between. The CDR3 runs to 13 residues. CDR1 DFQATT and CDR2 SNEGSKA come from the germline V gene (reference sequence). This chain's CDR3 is CSATPRGLYGYTF. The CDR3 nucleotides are TGCAGTGCTACCCCCCGGGGCCTCTATGGCTACACCTTC.

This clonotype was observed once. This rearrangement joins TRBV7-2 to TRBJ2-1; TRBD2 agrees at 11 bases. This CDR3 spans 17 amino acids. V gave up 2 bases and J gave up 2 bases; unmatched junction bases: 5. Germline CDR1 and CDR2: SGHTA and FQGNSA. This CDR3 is CASSLLVSGGAYNEQFF. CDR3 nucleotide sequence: TGTGCCAGCAGCTTATTGGTTAGCGGGGGGGCCTACAATGAGCAGTTCTTC.

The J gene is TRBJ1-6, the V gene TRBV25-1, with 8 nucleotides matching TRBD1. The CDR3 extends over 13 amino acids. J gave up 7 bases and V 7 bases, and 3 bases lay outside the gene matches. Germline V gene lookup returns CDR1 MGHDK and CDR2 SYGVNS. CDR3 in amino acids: CASKAGGNSPLHF. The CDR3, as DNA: TGTGCCAGCAAGGCAGGGGGCAATTCACCCCTCCACTTT.

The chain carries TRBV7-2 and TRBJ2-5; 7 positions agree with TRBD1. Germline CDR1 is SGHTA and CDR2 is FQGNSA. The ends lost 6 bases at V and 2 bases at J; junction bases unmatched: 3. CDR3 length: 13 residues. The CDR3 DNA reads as TGTGCCAGCAGGAGGGGACAGCAAGAGACCCAGTACTTC. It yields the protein CASRRGQQETQYF.

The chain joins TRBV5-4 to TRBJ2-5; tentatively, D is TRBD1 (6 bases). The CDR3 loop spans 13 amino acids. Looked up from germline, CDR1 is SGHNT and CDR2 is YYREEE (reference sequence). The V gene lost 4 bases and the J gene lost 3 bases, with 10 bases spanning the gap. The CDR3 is CASSMDRKETQYF. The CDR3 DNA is TGTGCCAGCAGCATGGACAGAAAAGAGACCCAGTACTTC.

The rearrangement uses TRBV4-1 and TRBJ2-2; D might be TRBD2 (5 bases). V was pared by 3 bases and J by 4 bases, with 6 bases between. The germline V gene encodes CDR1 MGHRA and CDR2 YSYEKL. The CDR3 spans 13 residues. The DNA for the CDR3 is TGCGCCAGCAGCCACGGACTCACCGGGGAGCTGTTTTTT. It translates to CASSHGLTGELFF.

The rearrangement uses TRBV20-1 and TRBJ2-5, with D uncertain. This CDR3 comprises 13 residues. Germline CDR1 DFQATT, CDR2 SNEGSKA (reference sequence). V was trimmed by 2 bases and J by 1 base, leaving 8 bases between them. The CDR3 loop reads CSARWAVQETQYF. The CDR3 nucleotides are TGCAGTGCTAGATGGGCAGTCCAAGAGACCCAGTACTTC.

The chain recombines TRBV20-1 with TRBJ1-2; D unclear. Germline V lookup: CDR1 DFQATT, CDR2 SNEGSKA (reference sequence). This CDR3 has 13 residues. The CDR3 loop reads CSAASTDHYGYTF. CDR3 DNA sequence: TGCAGCGCCGCCAGCACGGATCACTATGGCTACACCTTC.

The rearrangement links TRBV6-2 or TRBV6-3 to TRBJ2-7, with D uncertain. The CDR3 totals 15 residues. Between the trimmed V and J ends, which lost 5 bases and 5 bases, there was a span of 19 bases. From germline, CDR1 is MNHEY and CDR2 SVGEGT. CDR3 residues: CASSPQGREGNEQYF. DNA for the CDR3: TGTGCCAGCAGTCCGCAAGGAAGGGAAGGGAACGAGCAGTACTTC.

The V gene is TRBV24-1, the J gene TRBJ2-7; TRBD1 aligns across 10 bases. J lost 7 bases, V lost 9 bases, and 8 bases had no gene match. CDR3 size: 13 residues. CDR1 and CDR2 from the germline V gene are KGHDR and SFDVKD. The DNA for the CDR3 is TGTGCCACCGGGACAGGGGTTTCCAATGAGCAGTACTTC. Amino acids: CATGTGVSNEQYF.

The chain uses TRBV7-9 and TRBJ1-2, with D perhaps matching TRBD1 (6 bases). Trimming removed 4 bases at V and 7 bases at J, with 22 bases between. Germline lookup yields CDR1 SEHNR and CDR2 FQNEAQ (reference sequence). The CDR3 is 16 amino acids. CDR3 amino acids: CASSSGGGGGFRGYTF. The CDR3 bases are TGTGCCAGCAGCTCTGGGGGCGGGGGGGGATTTCGTGGCTACACCTTC.

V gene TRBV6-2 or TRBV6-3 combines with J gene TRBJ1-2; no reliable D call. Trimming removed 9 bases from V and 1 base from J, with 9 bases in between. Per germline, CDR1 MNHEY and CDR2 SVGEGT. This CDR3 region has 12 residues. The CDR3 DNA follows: TGTGCCAGTGAACAGAATAACTATGGCTACACCTTC. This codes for CASEQNNYGYTF.

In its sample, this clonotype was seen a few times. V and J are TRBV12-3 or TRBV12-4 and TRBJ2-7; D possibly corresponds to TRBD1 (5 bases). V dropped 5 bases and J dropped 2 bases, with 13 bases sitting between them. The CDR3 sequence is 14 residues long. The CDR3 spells CASSPDTVTYEQYF. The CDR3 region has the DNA TGTGCCAGCAGTCCGGACACTGTAACCTACGAGCAGTACTTC.

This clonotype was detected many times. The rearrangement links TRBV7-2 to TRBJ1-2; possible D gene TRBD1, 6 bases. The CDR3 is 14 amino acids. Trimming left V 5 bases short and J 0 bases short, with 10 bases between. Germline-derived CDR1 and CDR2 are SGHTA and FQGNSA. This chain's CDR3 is CASSQGTSNYGYTF. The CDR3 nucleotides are TGTGCCAGCAGCCAGGGGACATCTAACTATGGCTACACCTTC.

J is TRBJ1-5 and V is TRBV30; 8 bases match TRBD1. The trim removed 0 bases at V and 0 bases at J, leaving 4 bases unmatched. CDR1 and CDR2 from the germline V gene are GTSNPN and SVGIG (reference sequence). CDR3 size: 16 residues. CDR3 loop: CAWSVRTGGSNQPQHF. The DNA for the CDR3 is TGTGCCTGGAGTGTACGCACAGGGGGTAGCAATCAGCCCCAGCATTTT. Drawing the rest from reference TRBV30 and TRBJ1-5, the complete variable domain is SQTIHQWPATLVQPVGSPLSLECTVEGTSNPNLYWYRQAAGRGLQLLFYSVGIGQISSEVPQNLSASRPQDRQFILSSKKLLLSDSGFYLCAWSVRTGGSNQPQHFGDGTRLSIL.

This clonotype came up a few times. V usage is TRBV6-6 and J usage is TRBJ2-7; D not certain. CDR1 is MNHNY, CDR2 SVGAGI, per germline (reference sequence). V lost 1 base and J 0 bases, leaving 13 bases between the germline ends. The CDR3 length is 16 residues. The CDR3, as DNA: TGTGCCAGCAGTTACTTCAGCCTCGGTCTCTCCTACGAGCAGTACTTC. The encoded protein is CASSYFSLGLSYEQYF.

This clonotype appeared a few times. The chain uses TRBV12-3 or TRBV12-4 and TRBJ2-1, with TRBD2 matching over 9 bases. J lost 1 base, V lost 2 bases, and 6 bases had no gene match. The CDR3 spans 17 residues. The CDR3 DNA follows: TGTGCCAGCAGTTTACCGGAAACTAGCGGGTCCTACAATGAGCAGTTCTTC. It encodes CASSLPETSGSYNEQFF.

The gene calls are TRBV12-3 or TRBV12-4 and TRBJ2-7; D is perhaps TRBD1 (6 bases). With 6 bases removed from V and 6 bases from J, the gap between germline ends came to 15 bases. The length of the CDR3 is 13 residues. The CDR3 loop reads CASSRRGLGEQYF. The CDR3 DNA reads TGTGCCAGCAGCCGCAGGGGTTTAGGCGAGCAGTACTTC.

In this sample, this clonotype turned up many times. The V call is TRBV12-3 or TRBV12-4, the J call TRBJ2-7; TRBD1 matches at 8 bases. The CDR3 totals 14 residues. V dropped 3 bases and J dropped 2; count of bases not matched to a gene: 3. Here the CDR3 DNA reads TGTGCCAGCAGTTTGACAGGGGCTGCCTACGAGCAGTACTTC. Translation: CASSLTGAAYEQYF.

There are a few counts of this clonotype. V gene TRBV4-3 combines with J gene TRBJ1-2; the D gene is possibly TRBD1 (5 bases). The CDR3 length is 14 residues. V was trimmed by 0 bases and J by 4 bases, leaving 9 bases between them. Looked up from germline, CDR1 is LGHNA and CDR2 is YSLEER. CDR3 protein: CASSQDRDGYGYTF. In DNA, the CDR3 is TGCGCCAGCAGCCAAGACCGGGACGGCTATGGCTACACCTTC.

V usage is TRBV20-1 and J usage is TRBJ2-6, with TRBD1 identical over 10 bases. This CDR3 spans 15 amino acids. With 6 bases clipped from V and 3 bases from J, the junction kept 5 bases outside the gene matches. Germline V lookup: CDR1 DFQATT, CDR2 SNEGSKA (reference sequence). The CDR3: CSARQGAFGANVLTF. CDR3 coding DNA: TGCAGTGCAAGACAGGGGGCTTTTGGGGCCAACGTCCTGACTTTC.

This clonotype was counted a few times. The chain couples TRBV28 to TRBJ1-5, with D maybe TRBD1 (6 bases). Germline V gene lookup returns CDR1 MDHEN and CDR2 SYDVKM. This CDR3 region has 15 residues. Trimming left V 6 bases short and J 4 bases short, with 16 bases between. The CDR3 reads CASSPRGVGNQPQHF. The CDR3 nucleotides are TGTGCCAGCAGCCCTAGGGGGGTGGGGAATCAGCCCCAGCATTTT.

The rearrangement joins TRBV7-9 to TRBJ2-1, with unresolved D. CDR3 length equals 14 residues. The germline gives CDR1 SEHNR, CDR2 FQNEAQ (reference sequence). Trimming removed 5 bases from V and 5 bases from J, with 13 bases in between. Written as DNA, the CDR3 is TGTGCCAGCAGCCCCCTAGGTTCCAACAATGAGCAGTTCTTC. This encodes CASSPLGSNNEQFF.

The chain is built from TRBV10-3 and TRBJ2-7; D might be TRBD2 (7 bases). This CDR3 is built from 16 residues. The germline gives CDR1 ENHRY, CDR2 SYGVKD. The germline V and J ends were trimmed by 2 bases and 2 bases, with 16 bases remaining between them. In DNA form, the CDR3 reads TGTGCCATCAGTGAGAGGGGGGGCAGGGCAGCCTACGAGCAGTACTTC. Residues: CAISERGGRAAYEQYF.

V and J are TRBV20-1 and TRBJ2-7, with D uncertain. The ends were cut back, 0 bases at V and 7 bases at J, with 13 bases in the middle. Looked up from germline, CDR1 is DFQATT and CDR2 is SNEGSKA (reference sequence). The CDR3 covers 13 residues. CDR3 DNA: TGCAGTGCTAGAGAAGGCAGGTTGGAGGAGCAGTACTTC. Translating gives CSAREGRLEEQYF.

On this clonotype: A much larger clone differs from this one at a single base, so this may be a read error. The CDR3 here is CSTSRHKVMNSYEQYF. CDR3 DNA: TGCAGCACCTCGCGGCACAAGGTCATGAACTCCTACGAGCAGTACTTC. This chain joins TRBV29-1 and TRBJ2-7; D remains ambiguous. The germline V gene has CDR1 SQVTM and CDR2 ANQGSEA. The V end was cut by 8 bases, the J end by 0 bases, with 23 bases between. The CDR3 totals 16 residues.

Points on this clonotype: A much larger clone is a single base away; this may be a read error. The CDR3 loop reads CASSVQGIRETQYF. The DNA for the CDR3 is TGTGCCAGCAGCGTACAGGGAATCAGAGAGACCCAGTACTTC. The chain has TRBV7-9 and TRBJ2-5; perhaps TRBD1 as D (6 bases). Germline V gene sequence: CDR1 SEHNR, CDR2 FQNEAQ (reference sequence). The CDR3 sequence is 14 residues long. V was cut by 5 bases and J by 4 bases, with 14 bases left in between.